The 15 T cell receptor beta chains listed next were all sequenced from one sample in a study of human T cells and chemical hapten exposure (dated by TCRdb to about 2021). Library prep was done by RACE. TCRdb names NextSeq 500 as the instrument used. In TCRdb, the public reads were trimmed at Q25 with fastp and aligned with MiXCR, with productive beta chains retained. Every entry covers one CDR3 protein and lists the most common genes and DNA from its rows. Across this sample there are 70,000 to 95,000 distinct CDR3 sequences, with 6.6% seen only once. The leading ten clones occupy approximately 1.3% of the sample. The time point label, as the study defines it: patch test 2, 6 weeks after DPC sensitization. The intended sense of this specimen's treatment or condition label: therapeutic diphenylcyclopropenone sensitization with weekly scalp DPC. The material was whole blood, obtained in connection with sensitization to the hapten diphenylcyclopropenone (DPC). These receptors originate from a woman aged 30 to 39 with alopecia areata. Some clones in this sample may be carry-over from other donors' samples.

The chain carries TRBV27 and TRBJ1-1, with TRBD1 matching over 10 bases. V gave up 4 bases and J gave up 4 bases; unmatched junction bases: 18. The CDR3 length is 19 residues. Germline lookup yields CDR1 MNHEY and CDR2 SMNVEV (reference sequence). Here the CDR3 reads CASSSGSTGTGARVTEAFF. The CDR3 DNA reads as TGTGCCAGCAGTTCGGGTTCCACCGGGACAGGGGCGCGGGTCACTGAAGCTTTCTTT.

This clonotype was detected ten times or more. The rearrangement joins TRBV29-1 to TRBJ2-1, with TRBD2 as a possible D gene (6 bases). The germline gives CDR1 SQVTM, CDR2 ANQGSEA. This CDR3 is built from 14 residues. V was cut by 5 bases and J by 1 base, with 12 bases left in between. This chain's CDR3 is CSVRGRNSYNEQFF. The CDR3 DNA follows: TGCAGCGTTCGAGGGAGGAATTCCTACAATGAGCAGTTCTTC.

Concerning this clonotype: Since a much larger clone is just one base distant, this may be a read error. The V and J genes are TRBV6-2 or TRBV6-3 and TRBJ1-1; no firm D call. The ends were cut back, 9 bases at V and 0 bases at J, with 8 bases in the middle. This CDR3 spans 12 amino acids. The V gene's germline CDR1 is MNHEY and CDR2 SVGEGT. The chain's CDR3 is CARGELNTEAFF. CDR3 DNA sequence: TGTGCCAGAGGAGAGCTGAACACTGAAGCTTTCTTT.

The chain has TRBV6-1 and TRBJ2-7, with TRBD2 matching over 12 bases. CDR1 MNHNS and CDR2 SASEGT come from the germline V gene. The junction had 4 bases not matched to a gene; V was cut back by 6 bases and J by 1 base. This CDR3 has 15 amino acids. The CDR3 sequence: CASRPLAGGSYEQYF. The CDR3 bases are TGTGCCAGCAGGCCGCTAGCGGGGGGGTCCTACGAGCAGTACTTC.

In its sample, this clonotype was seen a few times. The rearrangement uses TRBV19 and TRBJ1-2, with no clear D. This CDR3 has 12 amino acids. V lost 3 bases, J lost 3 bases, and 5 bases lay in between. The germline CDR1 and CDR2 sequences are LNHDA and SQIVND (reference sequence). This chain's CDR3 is CASSIGDYGYTF. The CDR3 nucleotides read TGTGCCAGTAGTATCGGCGACTATGGCTACACCTTC. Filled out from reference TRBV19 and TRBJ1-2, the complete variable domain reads DGGITQSPKYLFRKEGQNVTLSCEQNLNHDAMYWYRQDPGQGLRLIYYSQIVNDFQKGDIAEGYSVSREKKESFPLTVTSAQKNPTAFYLCASSIGDYGYTFGSGTRLTVV.

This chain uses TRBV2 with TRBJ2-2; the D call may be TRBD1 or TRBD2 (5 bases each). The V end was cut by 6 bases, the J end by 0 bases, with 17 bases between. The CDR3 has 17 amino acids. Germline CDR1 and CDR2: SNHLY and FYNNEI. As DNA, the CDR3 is TGTGCCAGCAGCAGGATGGGGGACGCTACGAACACCGGGGAGCTGTTTTTT. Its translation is CASSRMGDATNTGELFF.

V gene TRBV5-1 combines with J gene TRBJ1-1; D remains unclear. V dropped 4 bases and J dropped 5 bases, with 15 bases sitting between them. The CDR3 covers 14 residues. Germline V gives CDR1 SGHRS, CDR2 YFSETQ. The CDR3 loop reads CASSPQTMGTEAFF. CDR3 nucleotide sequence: TGCGCCAGCAGCCCTCAAACGATGGGGACTGAAGCTTTCTTT.

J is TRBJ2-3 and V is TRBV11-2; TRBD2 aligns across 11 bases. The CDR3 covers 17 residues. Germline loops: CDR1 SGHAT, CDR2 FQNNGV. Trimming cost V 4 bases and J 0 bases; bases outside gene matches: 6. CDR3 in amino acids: CASSWTSGHPSTDTQYF. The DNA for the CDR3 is TGTGCCAGCAGCTGGACTAGCGGGCATCCTAGCACAGATACGCAGTATTTT.

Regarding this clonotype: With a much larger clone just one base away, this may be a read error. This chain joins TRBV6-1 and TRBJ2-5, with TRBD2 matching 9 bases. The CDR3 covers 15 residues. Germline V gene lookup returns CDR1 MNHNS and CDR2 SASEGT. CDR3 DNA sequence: TGTGCCAGCAGTGAAACCCTAGCGGGGCAAGAGACCCAGTGCTTC. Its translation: CASSETLAGQETQCF.

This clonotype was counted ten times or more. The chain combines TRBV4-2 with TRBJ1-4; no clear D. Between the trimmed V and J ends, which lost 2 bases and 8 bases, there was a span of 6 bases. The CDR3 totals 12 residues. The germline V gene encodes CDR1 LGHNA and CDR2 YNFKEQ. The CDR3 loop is CASSQQEEKLFF. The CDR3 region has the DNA TGTGCCAGCAGCCAACAGGAGGAAAAACTGTTTTTT.

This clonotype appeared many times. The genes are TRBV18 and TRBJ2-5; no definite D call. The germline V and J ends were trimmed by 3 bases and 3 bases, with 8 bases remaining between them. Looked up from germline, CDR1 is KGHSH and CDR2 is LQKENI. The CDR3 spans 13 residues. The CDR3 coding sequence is TGTGCCAGCTCACCGGTAATAAAAGAGACCCAGTACTTC. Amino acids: CASSPVIKETQYF. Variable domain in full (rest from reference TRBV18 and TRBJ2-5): NAGVMQNPRHLVRRRGQEARLRCSPMKGHSHVYWYRQLPEEGLKFMVYLQKENIIDESGMPKERFSAEFPKEGPSILRIQQVVRGDSAAYFCASSPVIKETQYFGPGTRLLVL.

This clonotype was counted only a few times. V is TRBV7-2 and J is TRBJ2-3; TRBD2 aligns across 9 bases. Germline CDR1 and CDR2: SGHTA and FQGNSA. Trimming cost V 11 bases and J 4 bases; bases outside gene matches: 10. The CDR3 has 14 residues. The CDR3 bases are TGTGCCTCTTCGGCGGGGGGGCCGCCAGATACGCAGTATTTT. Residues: CASSAGGPPDTQYF.

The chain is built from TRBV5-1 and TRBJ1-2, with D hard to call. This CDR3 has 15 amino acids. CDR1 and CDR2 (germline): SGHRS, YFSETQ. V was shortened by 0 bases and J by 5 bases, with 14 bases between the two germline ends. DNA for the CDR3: TGCGCCAGCAGCTTGGTAGAGACCGCGGCTTATGGCTACACCTTC. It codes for CASSLVETAAYGYTF.

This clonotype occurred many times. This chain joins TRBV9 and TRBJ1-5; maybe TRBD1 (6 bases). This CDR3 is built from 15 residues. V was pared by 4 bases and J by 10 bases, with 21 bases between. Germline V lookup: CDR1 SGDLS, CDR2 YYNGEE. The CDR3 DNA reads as TGTGCCAGCAGCAGCGGGGACAATAAGCGGGAACCCCAGCATTTT. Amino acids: CASSSGDNKREPQHF. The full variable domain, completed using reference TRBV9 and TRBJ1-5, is DSGVTQTPKHLITATGQRVTLRCSPRSGDLSVYWYQQSLDQGLQFLIQYYNGEERAKGNILERFSAQQFPDLHSELNLSSLELGDSALYFCASSSGDNKREPQHFGDGTRLSIL.

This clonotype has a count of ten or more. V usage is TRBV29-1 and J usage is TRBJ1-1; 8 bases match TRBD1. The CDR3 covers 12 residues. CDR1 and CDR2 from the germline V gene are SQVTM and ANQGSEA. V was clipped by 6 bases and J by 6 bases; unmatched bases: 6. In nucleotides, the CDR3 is TGCAGCGTAACAGGGGGTGGTTCTGAAGCTTTCTTT. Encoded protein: CSVTGGGSEAFF. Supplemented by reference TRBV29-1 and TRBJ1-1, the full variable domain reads SAVISQKPSRDICQRGTSLTIQCQVDSQVTMMFWYRQQPGQSLTLIATANQGSEATYESGFVIDKFPISRPNLTFSTLTVSNMSPEDSSIYLCSVTGGGSEAFFGQGTRLTVV.